A single sample gave rise to the 10 T cell receptor beta chains below, sequenced in a study of response to subunit inactivated influenza vaccine. TCRdb ran MiXCR on the RT-PCR reads and lists one entry per CDR3 protein. The sample holds about 240,000 distinct CDR3 sequences, 12% seen once. The sequencing used non-naive T cells sorted from PBMCs, collected approximately 15 days before vaccination. The receptors were sampled from a man aged 45-65 years who received an inactivated influenza vaccine.

The count of this clonotype is one. This CDR3 reads CSANPRDYGYEQYF. The CDR3 nucleotides are TGCAGTGCTAACCCCCGAGATTATGGCTACGAGCAGTACTTC. The chain employs TRBV20-1 and TRBJ2-7; D unresolved. CDR3 length: 14 amino acids. Trimming took off 4 bases at V and 3 bases at J, with 16 bases between the two ends. Germline CDR1 and CDR2: DFQATT and SNEGSKA (reference sequence).

This clonotype was counted ten times or more. The rearrangement uses TRBV6-2 or TRBV6-3 and TRBJ2-1; perhaps TRBD1 as D (6 bases). V lost 0 bases, J lost 4 bases, and 10 bases lay in between. Germline CDR1 MNHEY, CDR2 SVGEGT. The CDR3 has 15 residues. CDR3 coding DNA: TGTGCCAGCAGTTACTCGGGGGCCCCTTACAATGAGCAGTTCTTC. This gives the protein CASSYSGAPYNEQFF.

This clonotype was seen only a few times. The CDR3 sequence: CASSEGLSGTGELFF. CDR3 nucleotide sequence: TGTGCCAGCAGCGAGGGACTATCGGGGACCGGGGAGCTGTTTTTT. V usage is TRBV13 and J usage is TRBJ2-2; 7 bases line up with TRBD2. This CDR3 region has 15 residues. The V and J ends lost 5 bases and 5 bases, in that order; junction bases with no gene match: 8. Germline CDR1 is PRHDT and CDR2 is FYEKMQ (reference sequence).

The chain recombines TRBV7-2 with TRBJ1-6, with unresolved D. Trimming cost V 0 bases and J 10 bases, with 22 bases left between them. The CDR3 contains 18 residues. Germline lookup yields CDR1 SGHTA and CDR2 FQGNSA. The CDR3 coding sequence is TGTGCCAGCAGCTTAGCGGCGGGCGGGTTGGTCGTGGACTCACCCCTCCACTTT. Translation: CASSLAAGGLVVDSPLHF.

This clonotype was detected only a few times. The V and J genes are TRBV9 and TRBJ2-3; D is uncertain. CDR1 is SGDLS, CDR2 YYNGEE, per germline. This CDR3 is built from 14 residues. Trimming left V 4 bases short and J 1 base short, with 10 bases between. Written as DNA, the CDR3 is TGTGCCAGCAGCATCCTGACGGGCACAGATACGCAGTATTTT. Protein sequence: CASSILTGTDTQYF.

The chain uses TRBV2 and TRBJ2-7; 7 bases are shared with TRBD1. CDR1 is SNHLY and CDR2 is FYNNEI in the germline V gene. Trimming at V came to 4 bases and at J to 2 bases, leaving 5 bases not matched to a gene. There are 14 residues in the CDR3. Here the CDR3 DNA reads TGTGCCAGCAGTGGACAGGGTCCTACCTACGAGCAGTACTTC. Amino acids: CASSGQGPTYEQYF.

The chain employs TRBV12-3 or TRBV12-4 and TRBJ1-6; the D is unclear. This CDR3 has 12 amino acids. The germline V and J ends were trimmed by 5 bases and 7 bases, with 6 bases remaining between them. The CDR3 coding sequence is TGTGCCAGCAGTGCCCTAAATTCACCCCTCCACTTT. Translated: CASSALNSPLHF.

V and J are TRBV28 and TRBJ1-2; weak D call: TRBD1 (5 bases). V lost 2 bases and J lost 8, with 15 bases in between. Per germline, CDR1 MDHEN and CDR2 SYDVKM. The CDR3 consists of 14 residues. The CDR3, as DNA: TGTGCCAGCAGTTTAAGTTCAGGGCCCAGAGGCTACACCTTC. Encoded protein: CASSLSSGPRGYTF.

V usage is TRBV28 and J usage is TRBJ1-2; possible D gene TRBD1, 5 bases. Germline lookup yields CDR1 MDHEN and CDR2 SYDVKM. The CDR3 spans 15 residues. Trimming pared 8 bases from V and 2 bases from J, leaving 18 bases between. CDR3 nucleotide sequence: TGTGCCAGCGGGGGTGGGGCCGCGGCGAACTATGGCTACACCTTC. Its protein is CASGGGAAANYGYTF.

This clonotype appeared many times. This chain links TRBV7-8 with TRBJ2-1; tentative D call: TRBD2 (5 bases). CDR1 is SGHVS and CDR2 is FQNEAQ in the germline V gene. V shed 5 bases and J shed 4 bases, with 21 bases lying between them. This CDR3 region has 17 residues. The CDR3 is CASSLPLRLRTYNEQFF. CDR3 in DNA: TGTGCCAGCAGCCTACCTTTGAGACTACGTACTTACAATGAGCAGTTCTTC.